The 27 T cell receptor beta chains below come from one sample, sequenced in a study of shared clonotypes between healthy human individuals. As defined, naive CD8 cells were CD45RO-negative and positively selected for CCR7, with terminally differentiated effector memory CD45RA+ cells excluded. Produced via immunoSEQ multiplex PCR; TCRdb's table is partial and in-frame only. The table records 450,000 to 700,000 clones, 95% of them present only once. Sequenced: naive CD8+ T cells sorted from blood. All receptors come from a woman aged 30 to 39 in good health.

The gene calls are TRBV28 and TRBJ2-7, with D perhaps matching TRBD1 or TRBD2 (6 bases each). With 4 bases removed from V and 2 bases from J, the gap between germline ends came to 9 bases. This CDR3 is built from 13 residues. Per the germline V gene, CDR1 is MDHEN and CDR2 is SYDVKM. The CDR3, as DNA: TGTGCCAGCAGTTCCCGGGGGCCCTACGAGCAGTACTTC. It codes for CASSSRGPYEQYF.

This clone has just a few counts. This chain connects TRBV9 to TRBJ1-1; D uncertain. CDR3 length: 13 amino acids. The V gene's germline CDR1 is SGDLS and CDR2 YYNGEE. Trimming left V 3 bases short and J 3 bases short, with 9 bases between. CDR3 protein: CASSETAYTEAFF. DNA for the CDR3: TGTGCCAGCAGCGAGACGGCCTACACTGAAGCTTTCTTT.

This chain joins TRBV5-1 and TRBJ2-1; the D gene could be TRBD1 or TRBD2 (5 bases each). V gave up 8 bases and J gave up 7 bases, with 13 bases separating them. CDR1 is SGHRS and CDR2 is YFSETQ in the germline V gene. This CDR3 has 12 residues. The DNA of the CDR3 is TGCGCCAGTTCCGGGACGGAAAATGAGCAGTTCTTC. It yields the protein CASSGTENEQFF.

V and J are TRBV4-1 and TRBJ2-1; 11 nucleotides match TRBD2. This CDR3 has 14 residues. J gave up 10 bases and V 4 bases, and 6 bases lay outside the gene matches. In germline, CDR1 is MGHRA, CDR2 YSYEKL. CDR3 protein: CASSPRLAGSEQFF. CDR3 bases: TGCGCCAGCAGCCCGAGACTAGCGGGGTCCGAGCAGTTCTTC.

The chain carries TRBV28 and TRBJ2-7; perhaps TRBD1 as D (6 bases). CDR1 is MDHEN and CDR2 is SYDVKM in the germline V gene. V was trimmed by 7 bases and J by 3 bases, leaving 19 bases between them. This CDR3 has 15 amino acids. CDR3 sequence: CASTLDLGARYEQYF. DNA of the CDR3: TGTGCCAGCACCCTCGATCTGGGGGCGCGCTACGAGCAGTACTTC. The whole variable domain, filled in from reference TRBV28 and TRBJ2-7, reads DVKVTQSSRYLVKRTGEKVFLECVQDMDHENMFWYRQDPGLGLRLIYFSYDVKMKEKGDIPEGYSVSREKKERFSLILESASTNQTSMYLCASTLDLGARYEQYFGPGTRLTVT.

CDR3: CASSLGPDRGYYGYTF. Here the CDR3 DNA reads TGTGCCAGCAGCTTAGGCCCGGACAGGGGATACTATGGCTACACCTTC. V is TRBV13 and J is TRBJ1-2, with TRBD1 matching 9 bases. Trimming cost V 0 bases and J 3 bases; bases outside gene matches: 5. Germline values: CDR1 PRHDT, CDR2 FYEKMQ (reference sequence). The CDR3 covers 16 residues.

This chain links TRBV27 with TRBJ2-1; a possible D gene is TRBD2 (6 bases). The V end lost 5 bases, the J end lost 5 bases, and 19 bases lay between the germline ends. The CDR3 spans 16 residues. The V gene's germline CDR1 is MNHEY and CDR2 SMNVEV (reference sequence). CDR3 sequence (DNA): TGTGCCAGCAGTCCCTCCCCGGGACTTCTAAACAATGAGCAGTTCTTC. It translates to CASSPSPGLLNNEQFF.

This clone was observed once. The rearrangement uses TRBV28 and TRBJ1-2; possible D gene TRBD1, 5 bases. V was clipped by 3 bases and J by 8 bases, with 25 bases between them. CDR1 and CDR2 from the germline V gene are MDHEN and SYDVKM. The CDR3 runs 17 residues. The CDR3 DNA reads TGTGCCAGCAGTTTTTCACTGGGACCGGGAGTGAGTACGGGCTACACCTTC. The encoded protein is CASSFSLGPGVSTGYTF.

The V gene is TRBV7-9, the J gene TRBJ2-7, with 11 bases identical to TRBD2. This CDR3 is 14 amino acids long. V was pared by 5 bases and J by 2 bases, with 2 bases of the junction left unmatched. Germline-derived CDR1 and CDR2 are SEHNR and FQNEAQ (reference sequence). The CDR3 DNA reads TGTGCCAGCAGCGGTAGCGGGAGGGCCTACGAGCAGTACTTC. Residues: CASSGSGRAYEQYF.

Worth noting for this clone: Distinct nucleotide sequences in the sample also encode this CDR3. The chain carries TRBV27 and TRBJ1-5; D not certain. Per germline, CDR1 MNHEY and CDR2 SMNVEV (reference sequence). CDR3 length: 14 amino acids. Trimming stripped 3 bases from V and 1 base from J, with 7 bases between. CDR3 bases: TGTGCCAGCAGTTTGTCGGGGAGCAATCAGCCCCAGCATTTT. Protein product: CASSLSGSNQPQHF.

The chain combines TRBV4-1 with TRBJ2-7; a weak D match, TRBD2 (6 bases). Between the trimmed V and J ends, which lost 6 bases and 2 bases, there was a span of 14 bases. CDR3 length: 14 amino acids. From germline, CDR1 is MGHRA and CDR2 YSYEKL. CDR3 protein: CASSPGPGAYEQYF. The CDR3 DNA reads TGCGCCAGCAGTCCCGGACCGGGGGCCTACGAGCAGTACTTC.

With respect to this clone: Given a much more abundant clone one base away, this may be a read error. Other nucleotide sequences in the sample specify the same CDR3. V is TRBV13 and J is TRBJ1-1; D is uncertain. Trimming took 0 bases from V and 1 from J, leaving 3 bases between them. This CDR3 has 13 amino acids. The V gene's germline CDR1 is PRHDT and CDR2 FYEKMQ (reference sequence). The CDR3 region has the DNA TGTGCCAGCAGCTTAGGAGGGAACACTGAAGCTTTCTTT. Its translation: CASSLGGNTEAFF.

The V and J genes are TRBV29-1 and TRBJ2-1; TRBD2 agrees at 7 bases. Trimming cost V 8 bases and J 6 bases; bases outside gene matches: 10. The CDR3 loop spans 13 amino acids. The V gene's germline CDR1 is SQVTM and CDR2 ANQGSEA. Written as DNA, the CDR3 is TGCAGCTCCAGCGGGGTCCTCATCAATGAGCAGTTCTTC. It translates to CSSSGVLINEQFF.

This clone is a singleton in its sample. J is TRBJ2-7 and V is TRBV4-1, with TRBD2 as a possible D gene (5 bases). The V gene lost 0 bases and the J gene lost 0 bases, with 9 bases spanning the gap. The CDR3 runs to 15 residues. Germline assignment: CDR1 MGHRA and CDR2 YSYEKL. In nucleotides, the CDR3 is TGCGCCAGCAGCCAAGATTCGGGGATCTCCTACGAGCAGTACTTC. Protein sequence: CASSQDSGISYEQYF.

This clone has just one count. The chain carries TRBV10-3 and TRBJ2-7; D uncertain. Germline-derived CDR1 and CDR2 are ENHRY and SYGVKD. The CDR3 is made up of 12 amino acids. Trimming left V 2 bases short and J 7 bases short, with 9 bases between. CDR3 loop: CAISEGLGEQYF. For the CDR3, the DNA is TGTGCCATCAGTGAGGGCCTGGGGGAGCAGTACTTC.

J is TRBJ1-3 and V is TRBV7-9; D is possibly TRBD1 (5 bases). The germline gives CDR1 SEHNR, CDR2 FQNEAQ (reference sequence). This CDR3 contains 15 residues. V gave up 0 bases and J gave up 4 bases, with 10 bases separating them. The CDR3: CASSLALGDGNTIYF. CDR3 nucleotides: TGTGCCAGCAGCTTAGCGCTGGGGGACGGAAACACCATATATTTT.

V usage is TRBV2 and J usage is TRBJ2-3; D not certain. V gave up 5 bases and J gave up 2 bases, with 8 bases separating them. There are 13 residues in the CDR3. Germline-derived CDR1 and CDR2 are SNHLY and FYNNEI. The CDR3: CASSRRNTDTQYF. Written as DNA, the CDR3 is TGTGCCAGCAGTAGGCGAAACACAGATACGCAGTATTTT.

V usage is TRBV5-6 and J usage is TRBJ2-7; the D gene could be TRBD1 or TRBD2 (5 bases each). Trimming shortened V by 4 bases and J by 3 bases, and 14 bases separated the two germline ends. Per the germline V gene, CDR1 is SGHDT and CDR2 is YYEEEE. This CDR3 has 14 residues. Written as DNA, the CDR3 is TGTGCCAGCAGCGAGGGACCCGACGACTACGAGCAGTACTTC. Protein sequence: CASSEGPDDYEQYF.

The rearrangement joins TRBV6-5 to TRBJ2-3, with unresolved D. In germline, CDR1 is MNHEY, CDR2 SVGAGI. This CDR3 region has 15 residues. Deletions cut 2 bases from V and 4 bases from J, with 13 bases between. CDR3 bases: TGTGCCAGCAGTTACGCTCAAACCGGACCAGATACGCAGTATTTT. Protein product: CASSYAQTGPDTQYF.

This rearrangement joins TRBV25-1 to TRBJ2-5, with 7 bases aligning to TRBD2. This CDR3 is 15 amino acids long. In germline, CDR1 is MGHDK, CDR2 SYGVNS. V shed 1 base, J shed 4 bases, and the junction held 6 bases outside the gene matches. The CDR3 region has the DNA TGTGCCAGCAGTGAATGGGGGGGGAATGGAGAGACCCAGTACTTC. The encoded protein is CASSEWGGNGETQYF.

Points on this clone: The same CDR3 can be traced to other DNA sequences in this sample. The chain has TRBV7-8 and TRBJ2-7, with TRBD2 identical over 7 bases. The CDR3 is made up of 14 amino acids. Germline V gene sequence: CDR1 SGHVS, CDR2 FQNEAQ. Trimming cost V 2 bases and J 1 base; bases outside gene matches: 2. Here the CDR3 reads CASSLPGGSYEQYF. In DNA, the CDR3 is TGTGCCAGCAGCTTACCGGGGGGATCCTACGAGCAGTACTTC.

This chain joins TRBV5-1 and TRBJ2-2; D not resolved. This CDR3 region has 15 residues. V was clipped by 1 base and J by 3 bases, with 10 bases between them. CDR1 is SGHRS and CDR2 is YFSETQ in the germline V gene. CDR3 residues: CASSLIVEYTGELFF. In nucleotides, the CDR3 is TGCGCCAGCAGCTTGATAGTCGAATACACCGGGGAGCTGTTTTTT.

V and J are TRBV19 and TRBJ2-7; TRBD2 matches at 16 bases. Germline lookup yields CDR1 LNHDA and CDR2 SQIVND (reference sequence). This CDR3 comprises 18 residues. V lost 5 bases to trimming and J lost 1 base; unmatched junction nucleotides: 8. The CDR3 protein is CASSGGLAGGVGSYEQYF. Here the CDR3 DNA reads TGTGCCAGTAGTGGGGGACTAGCGGGAGGGGTCGGGTCCTACGAGCAGTACTTC.

The rearrangement uses TRBV6-6 and TRBJ2-1, with a tentative D call TRBD1 (6 bases). Germline CDR1 MNHNY, CDR2 SVGAGI (reference sequence). V was pared by 2 bases and J by 4 bases, with 12 bases between. The CDR3 is 15 residues long. DNA of the CDR3: TGTGCCAGCAGTTACCAGGGGAGTCGGTACAATGAGCAGTTCTTC. This gives the protein CASSYQGSRYNEQFF.

This clone was seen once. CDR3 nucleotide sequence: TGTGCCAGCAGCTCCACGACAGGGGGGTACACTGAAGCTTTCTTT. Its protein product is CASSSTTGGYTEAFF. The rearrangement uses TRBV5-4 and TRBJ1-1; 9 positions agree with TRBD1. Germline V gene lookup returns CDR1 SGHNT and CDR2 YYREEE (reference sequence). V lost 3 bases to trimming and J lost 3 bases; unmatched junction nucleotides: 6. There are 15 residues in the CDR3.

J is TRBJ1-1 and V is TRBV4-1; D is unresolved. Per the germline V gene, CDR1 is MGHRA and CDR2 is YSYEKL. The CDR3 covers 16 residues. V gave up 1 base and J gave up 5 bases, with 17 bases separating them. The CDR3 nucleotides are TGCGCCAGCAGCCAAGTAAGCAACCGGTACTCTACTGAAGCTTTCTTT. Protein: CASSQVSNRYSTEAFF.

In DNA form, the CDR3 reads TGTGCCAGCAGATGGACTAGCGGGAGCTCCTACAATGAGCAGTTCTTC. Protein sequence: CASRWTSGSSYNEQFF. The chain couples TRBV27 to TRBJ2-1, with 13 nucleotides matching TRBD2. V shed 6 bases, J shed 0 bases, and the junction held 2 bases outside the gene matches. The CDR3 sequence is 16 residues long. Germline V gene data show CDR1 as MNHEY and CDR2 as SMNVEV (reference sequence).